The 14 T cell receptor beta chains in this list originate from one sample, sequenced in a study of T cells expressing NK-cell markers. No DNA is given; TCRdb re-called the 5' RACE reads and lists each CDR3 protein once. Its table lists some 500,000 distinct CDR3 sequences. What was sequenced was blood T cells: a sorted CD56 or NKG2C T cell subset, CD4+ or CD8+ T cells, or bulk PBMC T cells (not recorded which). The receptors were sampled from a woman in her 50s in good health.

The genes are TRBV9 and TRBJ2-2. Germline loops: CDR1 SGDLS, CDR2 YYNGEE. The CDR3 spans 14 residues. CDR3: CASSVGQATGELFF. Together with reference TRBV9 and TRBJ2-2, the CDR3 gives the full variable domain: DSGVTQTPKHLITATGQRVTLRCSPRSGDLSVYWYQQSLDQGLQFLIQYYNGEERAKGNILERFSAQQFPDLHSELNLSSLELGDSALYFCASSVGQATGELFFGEGSRLTVL.

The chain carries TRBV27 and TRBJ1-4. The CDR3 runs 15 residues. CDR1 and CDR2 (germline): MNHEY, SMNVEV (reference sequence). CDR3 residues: CASSLSLGRSEKLFF.

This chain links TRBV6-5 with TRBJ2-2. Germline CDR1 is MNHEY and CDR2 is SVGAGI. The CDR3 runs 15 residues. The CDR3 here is CASTLLLSSPGELFF.

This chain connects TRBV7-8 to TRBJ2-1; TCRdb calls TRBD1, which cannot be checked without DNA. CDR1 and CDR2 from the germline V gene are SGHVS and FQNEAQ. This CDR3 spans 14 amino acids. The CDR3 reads CASSWTGVRNEQFF.

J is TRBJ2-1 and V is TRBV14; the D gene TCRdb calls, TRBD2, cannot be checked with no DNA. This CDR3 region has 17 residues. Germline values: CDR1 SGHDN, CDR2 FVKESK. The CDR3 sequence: CASSQRPGLAGYNEQFF. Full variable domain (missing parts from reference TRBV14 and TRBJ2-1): EAGVTQFPSHSVIEKGQTVTLRCDPISGHDNLYWYRRVMGKEIKFLLHFVKESKQDESGMPNNRFLAERTGGTYSTLKVQPAELEDSGVYFCASSQRPGLAGYNEQFFGPGTRLTVL.

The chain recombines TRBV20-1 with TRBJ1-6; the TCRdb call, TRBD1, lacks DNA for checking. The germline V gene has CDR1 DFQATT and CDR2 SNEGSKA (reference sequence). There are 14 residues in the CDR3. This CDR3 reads CSARGDRGLLPLHF.

This CDR3 is CASSLADPGSGETQYF. The rearrangement uses TRBV5-1 and TRBJ2-5; TCRdb gives TRBD1 as the D gene, but with no DNA this cannot be confirmed. CDR1 and CDR2 (germline): SGHRS, YFSETQ. The CDR3 runs to 16 residues.

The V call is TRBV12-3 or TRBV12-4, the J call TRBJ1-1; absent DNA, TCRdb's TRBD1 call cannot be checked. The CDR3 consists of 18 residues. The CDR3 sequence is CASRYDSLLAFGNTEAFF.

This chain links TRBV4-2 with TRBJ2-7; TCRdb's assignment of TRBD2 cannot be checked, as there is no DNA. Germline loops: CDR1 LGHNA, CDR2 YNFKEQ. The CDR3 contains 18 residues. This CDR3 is CASSQDAGGTSGIYEQYF.

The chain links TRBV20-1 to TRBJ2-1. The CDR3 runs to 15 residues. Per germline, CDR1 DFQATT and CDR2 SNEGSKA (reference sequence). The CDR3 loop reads CSALKLASSYNEQFF.

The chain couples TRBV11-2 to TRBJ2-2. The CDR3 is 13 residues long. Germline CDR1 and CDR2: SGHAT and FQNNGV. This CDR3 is CASSVGRTGELFF.

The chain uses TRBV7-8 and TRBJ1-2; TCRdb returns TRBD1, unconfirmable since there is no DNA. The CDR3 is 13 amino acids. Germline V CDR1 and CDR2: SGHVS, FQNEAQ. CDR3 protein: CASSPTDSGGYTF. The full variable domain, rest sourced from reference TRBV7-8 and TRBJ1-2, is GAGVSQSPRYKVAKRGQDVALRCDPISGHVSLFWYQQALGQGPEFLTYFQNEAQLDKSGLPSDRFFAERPEGSVSTLKIQRTQQEDSAVYLCASSPTDSGGYTFGSGTRLTVV.

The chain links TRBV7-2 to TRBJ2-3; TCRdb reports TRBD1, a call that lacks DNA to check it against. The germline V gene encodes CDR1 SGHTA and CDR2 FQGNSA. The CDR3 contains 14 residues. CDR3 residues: CASSSGPGMNTQYF. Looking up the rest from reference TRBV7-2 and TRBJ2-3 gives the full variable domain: GAGVSQSPSNKVTEKGKDVELRCDPISGHTALYWYRQSLGQGLEFLIYFQGNSAPDKSGLPSDRFSAERTGGSVSTLTIQRTQQEDSAVYLCASSSGPGMNTQYFGPGTRLTVL.

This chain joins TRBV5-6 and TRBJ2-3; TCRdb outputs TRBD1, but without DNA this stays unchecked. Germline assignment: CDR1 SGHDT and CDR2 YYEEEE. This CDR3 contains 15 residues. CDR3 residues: CASSRRTGTRDTQYF.